Listed below are T cell receptor beta chains from one sample, sequenced in a study of technical replicates of blood from a few donors. Libraries were prepared by immunoSEQ multiplex PCR; TCRdb keeps only in-frame clonotypes and omits some of them. The sample holds under 100,000 clones; around 95% are singletons and the top ten take approximately 0.21%. The specimen sequenced was T cells isolated from PBMCs. The receptors were gathered from a human donor in good health. The CDR3 runs from the conserved cysteine through the conserved F or W. Fields, in order: clone size, D gene, J gene, V gene, CDR3 DNA, CDR3 protein. D genes are given only for firm matches. Not every row has a clone size; where given, it reads once, few, many or a size class.

.	TRBD1	TRBJ2-1	TRBV15	TGTGCCACCAGCGGCGGGACAGGTCTAGGGAATGAGCAGTTCTTC	CATSGGTGLGNEQFF
.	.	TRBJ1-1	TRBV6-4	TGTGCCAGCAGTGACTCGTCCGGGGGATATACTGAAGCTTTCTTT	CASSDSSGGYTEAFF
.	.	TRBJ1-5	TRBV18	TGTGCCAGCTCACCACAACAGGGAAGCAATCAGCCCCAGCATTTT	CASSPQQGSNQPQHF
.	.	TRBJ1-5	TRBV10-1	TGCGCCAGCAGTGAAGGTACGGGAGCGGATCAGCCCCAGCATTTT	CASSEGTGADQPQHF
.	.	TRBJ1-5	TRBV19	TGTGCCAGTAGGCGGGACCGCAATCAGCCCCAGCATTTT	CASRRDRNQPQHF
.	TRBD2	TRBJ2-5	TRBV4-2	TGTGCCAGCAGCCAAGATCGCGCTAGCGGGAGGGCCGGGGAGACCCAGTACTTC	CASSQDRASGRAGETQYF
.	.	TRBJ2-7	TRBV29-1	TGCAGCGTTTTTGGGCAGGGTGACGAGCAGTACTTC	CSVFGQGDEQYF
once	TRBD2	TRBJ2-7	TRBV19	TGTGCCAGTAGCCACACTAGCGGCCACTCCTACGAGCAGTACTTC	CASSHTSGHSYEQYF
.	TRBD1	TRBJ1-2	TRBV28	TGTGCCAGCAGACGTATCCGACAGGGCCCAACAACAGATTATGGCTACACCTTC	CASRRIRQGPTTDYGYTF
.	TRBD1	TRBJ1-5	TRBV6-6	TGTGCCAGCAGCCCAGACAGGGATCAGCCCCAGCATTTT	CASSPDRDQPQHF
.	.	TRBJ1-1	TRBV28	TGTGCCAGCAGTAGTGGGGGGTGGGACACTGAAGCTTTCTTT	CASSSGGWDTEAFF
.	.	TRBJ2-3	TRBV19	TGTGCCAGTAGCGGAGGGCCGCACTCCACAGATACGCAGTATTTT	CASSGGPHSTDTQYF
.	TRBD1	TRBJ2-7	TRBV4-2	TGTGCCAGCAGCCAAGATGGACAGGGGATCCCCTACGAGCAGTACTTC	CASSQDGQGIPYEQYF
.	.	TRBJ2-3	TRBV6-5	TGTGCCAGCGCCACTATGGCCAGCACAGATACGCAGTATTTT	CASATMASTDTQYF
.	.	TRBJ2-1	TRBV9	TGTGCCAGCAGCGCAGGGGACGGGGACAATGAGCAGTTCTTC	CASSAGDGDNEQFF
.	.	TRBJ2-1	TRBV5-4	TGTGCCAGCAGCTTGGAGGGAGGGGGACCTAACAATGAGCAGTTCTTC	CASSLEGGGPNNEQFF
.	.	TRBJ2-5	TRBV19	TGTGCCAGTAGTATTGTAGGGGCCCAGGAGACCCAGTACTTC	CASSIVGAQETQYF
.	.	TRBJ1-4	TRBV18	TGTGCCAGCTCACCACCGCTACCGGCGGGAAATAATGAAAAACTGTTTTTT	CASSPPLPAGNNEKLFF
.	TRBD2	TRBJ2-5	TRBV18	TGTGCCAGCTCACAAACGGGGGGGCCGGAGACCCAGTACTTC	CASSQTGGPETQYF
.	.	TRBJ2-3	TRBV28	TGTGCCAGCACGGCGCCTTCAAGCGGCGGGGCAGATACGCAGTATTTT	CASTAPSSGGADTQYF
.	TRBD1	TRBJ2-5	TRBV5-5	TGTGCCAGCAGCTCAGGGGGCGGGGAGACCCAGTACTTC	CASSSGGGETQYF
.	TRBD2	TRBJ2-1	TRBV10-3	TGTGCCATCAGTGTGATAGCGGGAGTGGACAATGAGCAGTTCTTC	CAISVIAGVDNEQFF
once	.	TRBJ2-3	TRBV2	TGTGCCAGTATATTACAGGGAGATACGCAGTATTTT	CASILQGDTQYF
.	.	TRBJ1-1	TRBV14	TGTGCCAGCAGCCAAATACTACAGGGAGACGCTTTCTTT	CASSQILQGDAFF
.	.	TRBJ2-7	TRBV4-1	TGCGCCAGCAGCCAGGCACAGGGCCACTACGAGCAGTACTTC	CASSQAQGHYEQYF
.	TRBD1	TRBJ1-1	TRBV18	TGTGCCAGCTCACCGCGGGACAGGGGGTTGAACACTGAAGCTTTCTTT	CASSPRDRGLNTEAFF
once	.	TRBJ2-7	TRBV28	TGTGCCAGCAGATCACAGTACGAGCAGTACTTC	CASRSQYEQYF
.	.	TRBJ2-5	TRBV18	TGTGCCAGCTCACCGAGGTCAGGGGTACAAGAGACCCAGTACTTC	CASSPRSGVQETQYF
.	TRBD1	TRBJ2-4	TRBV5-4	TGTGCCAGCAGCCTAGGGGGCAATCAGTACTTC	CASSLGGNQYF
.	TRBD1	TRBJ2-1	TRBV15	TGTGCCACCTCTGGACAGGGGTACAATGAGCAGTTCTTC	CATSGQGYNEQFF
.	TRBD1	TRBJ1-5	TRBV11-3	TGTGCCAGCTGGGGACAGCACAATCAGCCCCAGCATTTT	CASWGQHNQPQHF
.	TRBD1	TRBJ1-1	TRBV5-1	TGCGCCAGCAGCTTAAGCCAGGGGGCTGAAGCTTTCTTT	CASSLSQGAEAFF
.	.	TRBJ1-2	TRBV27	TGTGCCAGCAGTTCGGTCAACGGGGGCTACACCTTC	CASSSVNGGYTF
once	TRBD1	TRBJ1-5	TRBV7-8	TGTGCCAGCAGCTTAGGCCGCTGGACAGGCTATAGCAATCAGCCCCAGCATTTT	CASSLGRWTGYSNQPQHF
.	.	TRBJ1-1	TRBV7-2	TGTGCCAGCAGCTTAGTTAGGACAGCGTCATTTCAGACGAACACTGAAGCTTTCTTT	CASSLVRTASFQTNTEAFF
.	.	TRBJ1-2	TRBV28	TGTGCCAGCAGCCTCCCCGAATCGGTTATTCCTAACTATGGCTACACCTTC	CASSLPESVIPNYGYTF
.	.	TRBJ1-1	TRBV10-3	TGTGCCATCAGACAGGGTAGCTCTGAAGCTTTCTTT	CAIRQGSSEAFF
once	.	TRBJ2-7	TRBV28	TGTGCCAGCAGTTTCACCCTGGGCAGAAACTCCTACGAGCAGTACTTC	CASSFTLGRNSYEQYF
.	TRBD2	TRBJ2-7	TRBV27	TGTGCCAGCAGTCTCGCGGCCCCGGGACTAGCAGCCCGCTACGAGCAGTACTTC	CASSLAAPGLAARYEQYF
.	.	TRBJ1-2	TRBV13	TGTGCCAGCAGCACTGGGGGGGCTGACTATGGCTACACCTTC	CASSTGGADYGYTF
.	TRBD1	TRBJ1-5	TRBV19	TGTGCCAGTAGTATAGGAAGGACAGGGGGCTATAGCAATCAGCCCCAGCATTTT	CASSIGRTGGYSNQPQHF
.	TRBD2	TRBJ2-3	TRBV19	TGTGCCAGTAGTACTTTCGCGGGGGTTAGCACAGATACGCAGTATTTT	CASSTFAGVSTDTQYF
.	.	TRBJ1-3	TRBV6-1	TGTGCCAGCAGGGACAGACCCTCTGGAAACACCATATATTTT	CASRDRPSGNTIYF
.	.	TRBJ2-7	TRBV6-5	TGTGCCAGCAGTTACCTTCGGGACACCTCCTACGAGCAGTACTTC	CASSYLRDTSYEQYF
.	.	TRBJ2-1	TRBV2	TGTGCCAGCCGGCTTGGGGCTAACACCTACAATGAGCAGTTCTTC	CASRLGANTYNEQFF
.	.	TRBJ2-7	TRBV28	TGTGCCAGCAGCTCGGAGAGGGTCACCTACGAGCAGTACTTC	CASSSERVTYEQYF
.	TRBD2	TRBJ2-1	TRBV2	TGTGCCAGCAGGAGGAGAGGGTTAAGTAGCGGGGGAGAGAGTGAGCAGTTCTTC	CASRRRGLSSGGESEQFF
.	TRBD2	TRBJ2-3	TRBV5-1	TGCGCCAGCAGCTTGGGGGCTAGCGGGGGGACAGATACGCAGTATTTT	CASSLGASGGTDTQYF